This T cell receptor beta chain comes out of a study of blood T cell repertoires in COVID-19 (dated by TCRdb to 2020 to 2021). Background on the whole study: Samples from collaborators originated in the United States, Italy and Spain and spanned both the acute and convalescent phases of COVID-19. The material from the prospective study consisted of cDNA or gDNA derived from T cells, B-cell-depleted T cells, or PBMCs. Subjects who had been exposed to COVID-19, were actively infected with it, or had recovered from it provided the deeply sampled blood TCRbeta repertoires that made up the dataset. The repertoires were released in a freely available public database intended as a resource for research on the immune response to SARS-CoV-2. The samples were drawn from the first 160 participants of the ongoing ImmuneRACE study and from more than 1,000 subjects provided by 6 global collaborators. Nearly every sample came with metadata listing a de-identified subject ID, COVID-19 status, age in years and sex. HLA class I and class II types, where available, came from metadata supplied by the sample provider rather than from assay-based typing. Here is what the overall study found, with its caveats: How much clinical and demographic metadata was included differed by source and by participant, and the metadata was provided uncurated.

TCRbeta CDR3 regions were amplified from genomic DNA by means of the immunoSEQ Assay, a bias-controlled multiplex PCR. Per the original workflow: Within the assay, amplification of reference gene primers was used to estimate how many nucleated cells each sample contained. To quantify the absolute abundance of each unique TCRbeta CDR3 rearrangement, sequence reads were collapsed and filtered. For each sample, productive Simpson clonality was calculated as the square root of Simpson's diversity index across productive rearrangements. Entries here come from immuneACCESS through TCRdb and include only in-frame sequences with V and J called. Some clones fail to appear in such tables; in the studies checked, an unresolved V gene covers under half of the shortfall, and the cause of the remainder is unknown. That table is the source of V, J and clone size, and D and trimming were worked out from the DNA. This sample lists 200,000 to 250,000 clones; around 80% were detected once. The top ten hold less than 20% of the sample.

Via the germline V gene, CDR1 is SGHRS and CDR2 YFSETQ. Between the V and J ends, shortened by 3 bases and 5 bases respectively, the junction contains 13 bases. Counted from cysteine to phenylalanine, this CDR3 has 14 amino acids. Only the CDR3 DNA is retained, 42 bases long and in frame from the first base. As for this clone: Its antigen is not yet known. No base qualities exist here, and no much larger clone lies one base off it.

Whole blood was collected in K2EDTA tubes by collaborating institutions according to the institutions' own protocols. For TCRbeta analysis, collaborators shipped samples in one of three forms: frozen whole blood, isolated PBMCs, or DNA extracted from either of those sample types. Recombination joined TRBV5-1 with TRBJ2-3; the D gene cannot be resolved reliably. This receptor was taken from a woman of 80 years or more with active or convalescent COVID-19. Sequences were obtained from peripheral blood. The CDR3: CASSSRAVGDTQYF. DNA sequence: TGCGCCAGCAGCTCCCGTGCGGTGGGAGATACGCAGTATTTT.